This TCR beta chain was identified during a study of T cell responses to AZD1222 COVID-19 vaccine. Study results and limitations: No day 14 peak samples; only post-peak repertoires were characterized.

Using immunoSEQ multiplex PCR, the repertoire was profiled, and TCRdb retains in-frame clones only, with some absent. Among fewer than 130,000 clones, about 92% were seen once, and the ten largest hold 0.95% to 1.5%. The CDR3 extends over 14 amino acids. Germline assignment: CDR1 LGHNA and CDR2 YSLEER. Trimming cost V 2 bases and J 0 bases, with 8 bases left between them. This clone was recorded only once. The target antigen is unknown. The V gene is TRBV4-3, the J gene TRBJ2-7; D unclear. The sequence was collected from an adult in good health. Material: peripheral blood, obtained on day 0 of AZD1222 vaccination. The CDR3 DNA sequence: TGCGCCAGCAGCCAATCCTCGAGCTCCTACGAGCAGTACTTC. Residues: CASSQSSSSYEQYF.